This TCR beta chain was identified during a study of cytomegalovirus exposure and HLA in healthy donors. Findings of the study overall: The study had only CMV serostatus as immune exposure information. Rarity held for most TCR sequences, but there were some public TCRs that occurred in many donors.

As to this clone: Its antigen is unknown.

V lost 4 bases to trimming and J lost 11 bases, with 12 bases between them. This CDR3 region has 11 residues. Germline loops: CDR1 SGHDT, CDR2 YYEEEE. The PCR employed 60 Vbeta primers together with 13 Jbeta primers. Repertoires were generated with immunoSEQ multiplex PCR, while TCRdb's copy carries only in-frame clones and drops some. This table has 95,000 to 150,000 clones, roughly a tenth appearing once. This sequence originates from a woman younger than 35 in good health and CMV-seropositive. Sequencing was carried out using PBMCs. V usage is TRBV5-6 and J usage is TRBJ1-2; D unclear. The CDR3: CASSEGKRYTF. CDR3 in DNA: TGTGCCAGCAGCGAGGGTAAGAGGTACACCTTC.